The T cell receptor (beta chain) described here comes from a study of cytomegalovirus exposure and HLA in healthy donors. Findings of the study overall: Data from an earlier analysis indicated that most TCR beta V segments were productive either about 87% or about 30% of the time. An analysis was carried out at a later point. It showed that HLA-associated TCR beta chains were more clonally expanded than equally common non-associated chains. For presence/absence analyses, sequencing depth was assumed to be roughly uniform across donors.

This clone was counted only a few times. Its target is not known. A multiplex PCR was run with 60 Vbeta primers and 13 Jbeta primers. Data came from immunoSEQ multiplex PCR; TCRdb stores just in-frame clones and leaves some out. The sample lists approximately 130,000 clones, 70% to 75% occurring once. The CDR3 contains 13 residues. CDR1 and CDR2 from the germline V gene are MNHNS and SASEGT. The ends lost 3 bases at V and 4 bases at J; junction bases unmatched: 1. The receptor was derived from a man younger than 40 in good health and CMV-seronegative. This chain uses TRBV6-1 with TRBJ1-2, with 8 bases lining up with TRBD1. Sequenced input: PBMCs. The CDR3 nucleotides read TGTGCCAGCAGTGATGACAGGGGCTATGGCTACACCTTC. Translated, it gives CASSDDRGYGYTF.